This T cell receptor beta chain was sequenced in a study of blood T cell repertoires in COVID-19 (dated by TCRdb to the early 2020s). Describing the broader study: Samples covering the acute and convalescent phases of COVID-19 were provided by collaborators in the United States, Italy and Spain. The material from the prospective study consisted of cDNA or gDNA derived from T cells, B-cell-depleted T cells, or PBMCs. The dataset comprised deeply sampled blood TCRbeta repertoires from subjects exposed to, actively infected with, or recovered from COVID-19. The repertoires were released in a freely available public database intended as a resource for research on the immune response to SARS-CoV-2. The samples were drawn from the first 160 participants of the ongoing ImmuneRACE study and from 950 to 1,500 subjects provided by 6 global collaborators. The sample metadata nearly always contained a de-identified subject ID, COVID-19 status, age in years and sex. Where available, HLA class I and class II types were taken from metadata supplied by the sample provider and were not determined by assay-based typing. Here is what the overall study found, with its caveats: How much clinical and demographic metadata was included differed by source and by participant, and the metadata was provided uncurated.

V is shortened by 0 bases, J by 3 bases, and the region joining them spans 11 bases. The CDR3 covers 15 residues, taking in both the cysteine and the phenylalanine. Just CDR3 DNA is preserved here, 45 bases in frame from base 1. CDR1 and CDR2 were assigned from the germline V gene as MGHRA and YSYEKL. This clone was counted between two and nine times. No cognate antigen has been identified for it. No base-level quality is on record; no much larger clone is a single base apart. The immunoSEQ Assay, a bias-controlled multiplex PCR, was used to amplify TCRbeta CDR3 regions from genomic DNA. The study's processing was this. Within the assay, amplification of reference gene primers was used to estimate how many nucleated cells each sample contained. To quantify the absolute abundance of each unique TCRbeta CDR3 rearrangement, sequence reads were collapsed and filtered. For each sample, productive Simpson clonality was calculated as the square root of Simpson's diversity index across productive rearrangements. Drawn from immuneACCESS, this table holds only the in-frame rearrangements with V and J called that TCRdb kept. Clones are partly lost; checked studies trace under half to an unresolved V gene and leave the rest unexplained. From that table come the V and J calls and clone size; the DNA was used to work out D and trimming. Across this sample there are under 150,000 clones, with over 80% seen only once. More than 15% of the sample goes to the ten largest clones.

Enrolling through a virtual design, the prospective study's participants ranged in age from roughly 18 to 90 years and lived across 20 to 25 United States geographic areas. To assign participants to cohorts, the prospective study relied on clinical history that participants themselves reported in a screening survey and a study questionnaire. For ImmuneRACE Cohort 3, a participant was defined as recovered based on two consecutive negative NP/OP PCR tests, clearance by a healthcare professional, or resolution of symptoms. In the prospective study, mobile phlebotomists collected whole blood, serum and a nasopharyngeal or oropharyngeal swab from each participant. Additional blood draws and questionnaires over an approximately 2-month period could optionally be provided by prospective study participants. Before DNA extraction, blood samples from the prospective study were shipped at room temperature or frozen.

This TCR came from a man younger than 40 who had recovered from COVID-19. The sequencing sample was made of PBMCs or T cells enriched from blood (not recorded which). This chain joins TRBV4-1 to TRBJ1-2; the D gene is perhaps TRBD1, from 5 matching bases. CDR3 region: CASSQDQGSDYGYTF. The sequence in DNA is TGCGCCAGCAGCCAAGATCAGGGATCCGACTATGGCTACACCTTC.